This T cell receptor (beta chain) was sequenced in a study of cytomegalovirus exposure and HLA in healthy donors. Study-wide points: Most TCR sequences showed up rarely, but some public TCRs showed up in many donors.

V shed 4 bases and J shed 4 bases, with 8 bases lying between them. The CDR3 is made up of 14 amino acids. The germline V gene has CDR1 SGHDN and CDR2 FVKESK. Healthy donors of bone marrow made up the group. As for this clone: The antigen is not known.

PCR was performed using 60 Vbeta and 13 Jbeta primers. Using immunoSEQ multiplex PCR, the repertoire was profiled, and TCRdb retains in-frame clones only, with some absent. The sample yields under 200,000 clones, approximately 79% seen once. The clonotype originates from a human donor in good health. Source material: PBMCs. The chain uses TRBV14 and TRBJ1-6; D uncertain. The CDR3 spells CASSLNKYNSPLHF. For the CDR3, the DNA is TGTGCCAGCAGCCTGAACAAGTATAATTCACCCCTCCACTTT.